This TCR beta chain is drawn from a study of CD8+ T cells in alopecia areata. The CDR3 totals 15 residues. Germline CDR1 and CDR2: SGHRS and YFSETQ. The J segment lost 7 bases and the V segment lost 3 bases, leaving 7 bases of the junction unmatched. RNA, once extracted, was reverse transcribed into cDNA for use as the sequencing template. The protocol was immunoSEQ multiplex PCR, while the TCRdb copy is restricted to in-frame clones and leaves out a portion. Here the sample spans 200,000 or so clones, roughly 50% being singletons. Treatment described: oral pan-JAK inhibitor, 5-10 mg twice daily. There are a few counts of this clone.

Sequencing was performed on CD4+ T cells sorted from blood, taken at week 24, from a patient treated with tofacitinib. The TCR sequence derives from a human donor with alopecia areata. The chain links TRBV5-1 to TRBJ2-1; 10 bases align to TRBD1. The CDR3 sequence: CASSSGQGQGNEQFF. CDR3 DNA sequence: TGCGCCAGCAGCTCGGGACAGGGGCAAGGGAATGAGCAGTTCTTC.